The rows below give T cell receptor beta chains drawn from one sample of a study of OX40 agonist ivuxolimab in advanced cancers. TCRdb's table, derived via immunoSEQ multiplex PCR, lists solely in-frame clones and lacks some. The sample yields tens of thousands of clones, about 85% seen once. The sequencing here drew on CD4+ or CD8+ T cells sorted from blood, taken in a trial of the OX40 agonist ivuxolimab. The receptors originated from an adult with an advanced solid tumor such as melanoma, head and neck, liver or kidney cancer. The CDR3 runs from the conserved cysteine through the conserved F or W. The order of the fields is clone size, V gene, J gene, D gene, CDR3 DNA, CDR3 protein. The D gene is left open where the match is weak. A clone size is listed for some rows: how often the clone was seen (once, few, many), or a class if it is expanded.

NA,TRBV5-1,TRBJ1-1,NA,TGCGCCAGCAGCTTGGAGGGAAGGAACACTGAAGCTTTCTTT,CASSLEGRNTEAFF
NA,TRBV19,TRBJ2-7,TRBD1,TGTGCCAGTAGCAACGACGGGACAGGGGGACGCGAGCAGTACTTC,CASSNDGTGGREQYF
NA,TRBV12-5,TRBJ2-3,NA,TGTGCTAGTGGTCTGACAGAAAATACGCAGTATTTT,CASGLTENTQYF
once,TRBV7-9,TRBJ2-1,TRBD2,TGTGCCAGCAGCACTTCTAGCGGAGGCCAGAACTACAATGAGCAGTTCTTC,CASSTSSGGQNYNEQFF
NA,TRBV28,TRBJ2-7,NA,TGTGCCAGCAGTTTACTAGGGATCTCCTACGAGCAGTACTTC,CASSLLGISYEQYF
NA,TRBV11-2,TRBJ1-1,NA,TGTGCCAGCAGCTTAGTGGGCCAGGGCGGCAACACTGAAGCTTTCTTT,CASSLVGQGGNTEAFF
few,TRBV2,TRBJ2-7,TRBD2,TGTGCCAGCAGAACCGAGCGGGAGCGAGAGCAGTACTTC,CASRTEREREQYF
few,TRBV4-1,TRBJ1-1,NA,TGCGCCAGCAGCCAGAGCCGGGTACGACAGTACCCGAACACTGAAGCTTTCTTT,CASSQSRVRQYPNTEAFF
NA,TRBV14,TRBJ2-1,TRBD1,TGTGCCAGCAGCCAAGAGAGGACAGGGATATACAATGAGCAGTTCTTC,CASSQERTGIYNEQFF
few,TRBV4-2,TRBJ2-7,TRBD2,TGTGCCAGCAGCCAAGGAGGGACTAGCGGGACCTACGAGCAGTACTTC,CASSQGGTSGTYEQYF
NA,TRBV7-9,TRBJ2-5,TRBD1,TGTGCCAGCAGCCGCAGGGGGAGCTGGGAGCAGTACTTC,CASSRRGSWEQYF
NA,TRBV4-2,TRBJ2-4,NA,TGTGCCAGCAGCCAAGGCCAGGGGACTGCCAAAAACATTCAGTACTTC,CASSQGQGTAKNIQYF
NA,TRBV2,TRBJ2-2,NA,TGTGCCAGCAGTGGGGGACGGAAAACACGGGCCGGGGAGCTGTTTTTT,CASSGGRKTRAGELFF
NA,TRBV4-1,TRBJ2-3,TRBD2,TGCGCCAGCAGCCAACAGCGGGGAGATACGCAGTATTTT,CASSQQRGDTQYF
once,TRBV7-9,TRBJ2-1,NA,TGTGCCAGCAGCTTAGAAGTGGAACCCGATGAGCAGTTCTTC,CASSLEVEPDEQFF
NA,TRBV6-5,TRBJ2-4,TRBD1,TGTGCCAGCAGTCCAGGGGGCGCCGGCAAAAACATTCAGTACTTC,CASSPGGAGKNIQYF
NA,TRBV27,TRBJ2-7,TRBD2,TGTGCCAGCAGCCTACTAGCGGGAGGTCCCTACGAGCAGTACTTC,CASSLLAGGPYEQYF
NA,TRBV30,TRBJ1-1,TRBD1,TGTGCCTGGTTACCGGGACAGCTGAACACTGAAGCTTTCTTT,CAWLPGQLNTEAFF
NA,TRBV11-3,TRBJ1-1,NA,TGTGCCAGCAGCTTAGACCGGGCGATTGTTGGGGCCGGGGGTGAAGCTTTCTTT,CASSLDRAIVGAGGEAFF
few,TRBV25-1,TRBJ2-2,TRBD1,TGTGCCAGCAGTGAATTAGGCGATGTAGGGGGCGTCGGGGAGCTGTTTTTT,CASSELGDVGGVGELFF